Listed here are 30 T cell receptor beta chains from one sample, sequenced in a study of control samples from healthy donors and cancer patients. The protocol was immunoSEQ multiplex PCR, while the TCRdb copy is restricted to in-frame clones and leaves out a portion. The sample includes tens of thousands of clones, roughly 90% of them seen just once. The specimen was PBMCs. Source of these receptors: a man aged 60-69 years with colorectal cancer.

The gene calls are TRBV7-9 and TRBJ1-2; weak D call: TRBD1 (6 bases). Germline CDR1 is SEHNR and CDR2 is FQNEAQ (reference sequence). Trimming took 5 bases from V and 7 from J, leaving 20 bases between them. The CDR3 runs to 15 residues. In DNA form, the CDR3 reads TGTGCCAGCAGCGAGAGAAACAGGGCTGTGAGTGGCTACACCTTC. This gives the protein CASSERNRAVSGYTF.

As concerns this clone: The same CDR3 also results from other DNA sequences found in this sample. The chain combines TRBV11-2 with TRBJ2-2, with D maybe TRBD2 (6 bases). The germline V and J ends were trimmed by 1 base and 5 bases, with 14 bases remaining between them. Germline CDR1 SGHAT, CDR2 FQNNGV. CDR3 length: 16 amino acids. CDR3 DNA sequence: TGTGCCAGCAGCTTAGTCGGTGGGGGAGGTACCGGGGAGCTGTTTTTT. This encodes CASSLVGGGGTGELFF.

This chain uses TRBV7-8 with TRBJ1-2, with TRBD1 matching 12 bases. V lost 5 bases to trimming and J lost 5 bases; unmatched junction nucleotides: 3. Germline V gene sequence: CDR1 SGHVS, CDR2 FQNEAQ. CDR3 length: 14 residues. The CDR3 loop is CASSGGQGAYGYTF. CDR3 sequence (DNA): TGTGCCAGCAGCGGGGGACAGGGGGCTTATGGCTACACCTTC.

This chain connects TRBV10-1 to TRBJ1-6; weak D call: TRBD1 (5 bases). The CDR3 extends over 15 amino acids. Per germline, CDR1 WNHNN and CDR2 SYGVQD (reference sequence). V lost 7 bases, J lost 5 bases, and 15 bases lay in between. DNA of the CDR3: TGCGCCAGCATTTGCGGGGGGAAGGATAATTCACCCCTCCACTTT. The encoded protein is CASICGGKDNSPLHF.

CDR3 sequence reads: CASSGPQGGREQYF. CDR3 DNA sequence: TGTGCCAGCAGCGGACCACAGGGAGGGCGCGAGCAGTACTTC. The chain employs TRBV5-4 and TRBJ2-7; D perhaps matches TRBD2 (7 bases). This CDR3 spans 14 amino acids. V was trimmed by 4 bases and J by 6 bases, leaving 17 bases between them. Germline lookup yields CDR1 SGHNT and CDR2 YYREEE (reference sequence).

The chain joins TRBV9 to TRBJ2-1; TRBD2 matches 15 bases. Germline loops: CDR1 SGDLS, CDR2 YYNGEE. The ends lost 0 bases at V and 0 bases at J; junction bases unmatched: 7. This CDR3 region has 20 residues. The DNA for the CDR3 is TGTGCCAGCAGCGTAGTGGGACTAGCGGGGGGACAGAGCTCCTACAATGAGCAGTTCTTC. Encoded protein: CASSVVGLAGGQSSYNEQFF.

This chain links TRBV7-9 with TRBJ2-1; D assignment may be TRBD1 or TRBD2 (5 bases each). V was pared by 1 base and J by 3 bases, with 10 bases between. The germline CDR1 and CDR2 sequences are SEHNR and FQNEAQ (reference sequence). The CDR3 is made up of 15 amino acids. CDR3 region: CASSLGQGDYNEQFF. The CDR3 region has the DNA TGTGCCAGCAGCTTAGGGCAGGGAGACTACAATGAGCAGTTCTTC.

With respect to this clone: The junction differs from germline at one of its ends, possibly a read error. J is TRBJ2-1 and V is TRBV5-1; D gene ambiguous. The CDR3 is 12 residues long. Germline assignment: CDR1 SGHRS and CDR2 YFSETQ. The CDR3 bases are TGCGCCAGCAGTTTGGAAATAGGTGAGCAGTTCTTC. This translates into CASSLEIGEQFF.

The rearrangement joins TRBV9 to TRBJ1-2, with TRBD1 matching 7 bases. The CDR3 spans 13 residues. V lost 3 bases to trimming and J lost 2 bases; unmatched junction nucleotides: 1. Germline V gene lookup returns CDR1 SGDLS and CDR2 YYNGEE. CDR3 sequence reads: CASSGTGNYGYTF. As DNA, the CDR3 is TGTGCCAGCAGCGGGACAGGCAACTATGGCTACACCTTC.

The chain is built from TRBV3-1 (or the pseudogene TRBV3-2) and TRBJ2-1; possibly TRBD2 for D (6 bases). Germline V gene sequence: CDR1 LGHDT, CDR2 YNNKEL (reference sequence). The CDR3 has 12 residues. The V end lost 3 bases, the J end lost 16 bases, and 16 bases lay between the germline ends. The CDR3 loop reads CASSHQTSRRFF. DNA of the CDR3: TGTGCCAGCAGCCACCAGACTAGTCGTCGCTTCTTC.

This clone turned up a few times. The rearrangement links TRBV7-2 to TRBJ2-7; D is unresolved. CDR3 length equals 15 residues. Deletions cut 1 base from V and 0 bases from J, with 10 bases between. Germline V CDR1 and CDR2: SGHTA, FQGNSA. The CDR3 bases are TGTGCCAGCAGCTTAGGGGCGGTGAACTCCTACGAGCAGTACTTC. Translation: CASSLGAVNSYEQYF.

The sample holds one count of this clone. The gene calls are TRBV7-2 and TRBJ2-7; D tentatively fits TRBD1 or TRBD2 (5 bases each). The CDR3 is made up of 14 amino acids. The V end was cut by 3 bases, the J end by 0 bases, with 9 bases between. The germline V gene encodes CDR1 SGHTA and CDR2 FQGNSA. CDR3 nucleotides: TGTGCCAGCAGCTTCTGGGGGAGCTCCTACGAGCAGTACTTC. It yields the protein CASSFWGSSYEQYF.

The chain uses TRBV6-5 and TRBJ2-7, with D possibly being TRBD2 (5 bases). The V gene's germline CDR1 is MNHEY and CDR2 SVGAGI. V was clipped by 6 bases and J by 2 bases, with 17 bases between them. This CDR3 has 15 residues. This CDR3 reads CASSERGSATYEQYF. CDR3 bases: TGTGCCAGCAGCGAGCGAGGGTCGGCCACCTACGAGCAGTACTTC.

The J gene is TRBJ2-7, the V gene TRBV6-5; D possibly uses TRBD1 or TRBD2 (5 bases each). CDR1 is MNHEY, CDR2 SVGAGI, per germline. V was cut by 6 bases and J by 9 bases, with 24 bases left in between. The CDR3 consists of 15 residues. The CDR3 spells CASRNSGTVTTGQYF. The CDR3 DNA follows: TGTGCCAGCAGGAATTCCGGGACCGTTACTACCGGGCAGTACTTC.

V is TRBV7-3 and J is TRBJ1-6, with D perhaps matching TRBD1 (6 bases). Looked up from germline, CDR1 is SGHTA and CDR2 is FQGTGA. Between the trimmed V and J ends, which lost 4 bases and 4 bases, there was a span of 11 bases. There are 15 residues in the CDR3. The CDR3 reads CASSSSGQYNSPLHF. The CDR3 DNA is TGTGCCAGCAGCTCCTCGGGACAATATAATTCACCCCTCCACTTT.

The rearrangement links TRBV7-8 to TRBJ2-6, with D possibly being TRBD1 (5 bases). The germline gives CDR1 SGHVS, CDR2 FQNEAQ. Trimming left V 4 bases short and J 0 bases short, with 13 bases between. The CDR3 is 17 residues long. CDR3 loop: CASSSEGVRSGANVLTF. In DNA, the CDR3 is TGTGCCAGCAGCTCCGAAGGGGTGCGCTCTGGGGCCAACGTCCTGACTTTC.

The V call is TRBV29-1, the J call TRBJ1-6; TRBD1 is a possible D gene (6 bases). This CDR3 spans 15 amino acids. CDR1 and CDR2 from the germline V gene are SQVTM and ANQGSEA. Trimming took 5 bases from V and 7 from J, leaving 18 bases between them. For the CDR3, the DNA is TGCAGCGTTACCGAAGGACAGTTAATCAATTCACCCCTCCACTTT. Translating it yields CSVTEGQLINSPLHF. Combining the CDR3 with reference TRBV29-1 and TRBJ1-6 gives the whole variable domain SAVISQKPSRDICQRGTSLTIQCQVDSQVTMMFWYRQQPGQSLTLIATANQGSEATYESGFVIDKFPISRPNLTFSTLTVSNMSPEDSSIYLCSVTEGQLINSPLHFGNGTRLTVT.

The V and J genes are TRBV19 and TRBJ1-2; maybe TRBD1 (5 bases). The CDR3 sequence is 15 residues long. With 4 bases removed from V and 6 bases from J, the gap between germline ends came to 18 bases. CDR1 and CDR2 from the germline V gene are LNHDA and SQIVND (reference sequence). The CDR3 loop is CASSTSLGVGHGYTF. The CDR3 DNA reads TGTGCCAGTAGTACCTCGTTGGGGGTGGGCCATGGCTACACCTTC.

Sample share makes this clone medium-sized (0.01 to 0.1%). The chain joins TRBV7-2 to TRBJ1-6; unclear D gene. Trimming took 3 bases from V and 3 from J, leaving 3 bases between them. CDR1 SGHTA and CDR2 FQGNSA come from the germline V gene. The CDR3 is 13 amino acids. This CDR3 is CASSLDYNSPLHF. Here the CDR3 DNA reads TGTGCCAGCAGCTTGGACTATAATTCACCCCTCCACTTT.

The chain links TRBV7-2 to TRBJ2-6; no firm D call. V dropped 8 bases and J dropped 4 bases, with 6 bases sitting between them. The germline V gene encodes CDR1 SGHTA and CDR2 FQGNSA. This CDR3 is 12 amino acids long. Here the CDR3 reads CASLGGANVLTF. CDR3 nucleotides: TGTGCCAGCTTGGGCGGGGCCAACGTCCTGACTTTC.

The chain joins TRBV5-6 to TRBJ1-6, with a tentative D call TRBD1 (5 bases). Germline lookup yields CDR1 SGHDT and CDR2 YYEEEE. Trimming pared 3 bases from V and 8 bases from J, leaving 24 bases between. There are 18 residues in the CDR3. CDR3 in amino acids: CASSWVPGTPGIHSPLHF. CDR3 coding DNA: TGTGCCAGCAGCTGGGTGCCCGGGACGCCTGGGATACATTCACCCCTCCACTTT.

The CDR3 DNA reads as TGTGCCAGCAGACCGGGACAGGCCTACGAGCAGTACTTC. Amino acids: CASRPGQAYEQYF. This chain links TRBV27 with TRBJ2-7, with TRBD1 identical over 8 bases. V was pared by 6 bases and J by 2 bases, with 3 bases of the junction left unmatched. This CDR3 has 13 residues. CDR1 and CDR2 (germline): MNHEY, SMNVEV (reference sequence).

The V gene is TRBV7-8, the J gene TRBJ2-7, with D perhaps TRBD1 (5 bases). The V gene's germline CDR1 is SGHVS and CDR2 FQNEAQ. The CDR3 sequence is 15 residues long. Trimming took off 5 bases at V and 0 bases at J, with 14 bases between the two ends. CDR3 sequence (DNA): TGTGCCAGCAGCCTCACAGGCAGCGCCTCCTACGAGCAGTACTTC. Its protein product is CASSLTGSASYEQYF. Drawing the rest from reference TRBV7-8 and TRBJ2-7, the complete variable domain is GAGVSQSPRYKVAKRGQDVALRCDPISGHVSLFWYQQALGQGPEFLTYFQNEAQLDKSGLPSDRFFAERPEGSVSTLKIQRTQQEDSAVYLCASSLTGSASYEQYFGPGTRLTVT.

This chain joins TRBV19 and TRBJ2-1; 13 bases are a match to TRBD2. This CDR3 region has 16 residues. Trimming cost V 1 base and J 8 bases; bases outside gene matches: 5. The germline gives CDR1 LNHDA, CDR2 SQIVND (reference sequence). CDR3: CASSIGGLAGWDEQFF. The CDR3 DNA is TGTGCCAGTAGTATAGGGGGACTAGCGGGGTGGGATGAGCAGTTCTTC.

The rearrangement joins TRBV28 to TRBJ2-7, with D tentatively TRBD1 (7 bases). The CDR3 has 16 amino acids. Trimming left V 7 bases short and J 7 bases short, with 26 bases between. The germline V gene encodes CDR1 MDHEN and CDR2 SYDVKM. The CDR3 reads CASTPVGGGGRREQYF. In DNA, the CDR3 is TGTGCCAGCACCCCTGTAGGAGGGGGCGGCAGGAGGGAGCAGTACTTC.

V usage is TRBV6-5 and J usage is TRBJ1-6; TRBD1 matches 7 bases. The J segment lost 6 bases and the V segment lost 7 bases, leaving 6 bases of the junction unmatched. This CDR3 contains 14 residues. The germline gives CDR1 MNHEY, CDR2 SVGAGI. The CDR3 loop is CASTLTGPNSPLHF. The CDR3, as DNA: TGTGCCAGCACCTTGACAGGGCCTAATTCACCCCTCCACTTT.

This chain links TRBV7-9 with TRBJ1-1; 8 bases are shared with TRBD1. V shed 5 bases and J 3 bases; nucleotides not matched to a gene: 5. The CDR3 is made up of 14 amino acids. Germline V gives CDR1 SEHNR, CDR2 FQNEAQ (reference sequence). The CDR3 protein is CASSRQGLDTEAFF. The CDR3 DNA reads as TGTGCCAGCAGCCGACAGGGGCTGGACACTGAAGCTTTCTTT.

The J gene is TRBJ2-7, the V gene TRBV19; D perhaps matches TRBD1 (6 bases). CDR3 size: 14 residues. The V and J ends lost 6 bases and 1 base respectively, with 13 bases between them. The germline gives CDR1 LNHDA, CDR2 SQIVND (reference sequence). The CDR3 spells CASSLTGWSYEQYF. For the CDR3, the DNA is TGTGCCAGTAGCCTGACAGGATGGTCCTACGAGCAGTACTTC.

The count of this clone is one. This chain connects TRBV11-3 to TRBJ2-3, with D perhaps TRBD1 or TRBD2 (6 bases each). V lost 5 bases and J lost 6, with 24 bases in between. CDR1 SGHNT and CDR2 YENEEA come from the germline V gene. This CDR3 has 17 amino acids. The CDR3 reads CASSPPYRDFLGDTQYF. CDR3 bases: TGTGCCAGCAGCCCCCCCTACAGGGACTTCCTTGGGGATACGCAGTATTTT.

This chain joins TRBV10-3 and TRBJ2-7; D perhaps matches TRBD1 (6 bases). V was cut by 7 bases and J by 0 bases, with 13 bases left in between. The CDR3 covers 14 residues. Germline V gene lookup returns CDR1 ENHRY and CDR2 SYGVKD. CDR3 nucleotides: TGTGCCATCAACCCAGACAGGAACTCCTACGAGCAGTACTTC. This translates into CAINPDRNSYEQYF.